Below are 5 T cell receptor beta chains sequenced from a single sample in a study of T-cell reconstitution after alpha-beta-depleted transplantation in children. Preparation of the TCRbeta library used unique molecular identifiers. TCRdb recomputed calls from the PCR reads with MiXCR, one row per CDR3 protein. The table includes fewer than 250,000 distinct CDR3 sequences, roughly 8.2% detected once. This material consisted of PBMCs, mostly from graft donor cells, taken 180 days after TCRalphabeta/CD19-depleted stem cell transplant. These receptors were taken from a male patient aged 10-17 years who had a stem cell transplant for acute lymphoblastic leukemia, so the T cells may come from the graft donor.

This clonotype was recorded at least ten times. This chain's CDR3 is CASSEGGRLIGEAFF. The DNA of the CDR3 is TGTGCCAGCAGTGAGGGGGGGCGGCTTATAGGAGAAGCTTTCTTT. V gene TRBV25-1 combines with J gene TRBJ1-1; D might be TRBD1 (6 bases). This CDR3 spans 15 amino acids. The germline CDR1 and CDR2 sequences are MGHDK and SYGVNS. Deletions cut 3 bases from V and 8 bases from J, with 19 bases between.

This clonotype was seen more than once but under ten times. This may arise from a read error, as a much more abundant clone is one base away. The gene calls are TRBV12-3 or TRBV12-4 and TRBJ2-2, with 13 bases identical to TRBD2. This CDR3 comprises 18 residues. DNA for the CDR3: TGTGCCTGCAGCCGTGGACTAGCGGGGGCCCCGAGGGCCGGGGAGCTGTTTTTT. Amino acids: CACSRGLAGAPRAGELFF.

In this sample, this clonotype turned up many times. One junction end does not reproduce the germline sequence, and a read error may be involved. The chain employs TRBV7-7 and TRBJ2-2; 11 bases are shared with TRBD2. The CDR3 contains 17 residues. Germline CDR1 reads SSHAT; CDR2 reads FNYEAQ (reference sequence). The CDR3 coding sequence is TGTGCTAGCAGCTTGAGGACTAGCGGGCCGAACACCGGGGAGCTGTTTTTT. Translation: CASSLRTSGPNTGELFF.

This CDR3 reads CATSELTSGSNEQFF. The CDR3 nucleotides read TGTGCCACCAGTGAACTTACTAGCGGGAGTAATGAGCAGTTCTTC. The chain employs TRBV24-1 and TRBJ2-1; 11 nucleotides match TRBD2. The CDR3 has 15 amino acids. The V gene's germline CDR1 is KGHDR and CDR2 SFDVKD. The ends lost 4 bases at V and 7 bases at J; junction bases unmatched: 5.

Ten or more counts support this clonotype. CDR3 nucleotide sequence: TGTGCCAGCAGTTTACTTCCAGGGGCGGCCTATGGCTACACCTTC. Its translation: CASSLLPGAAYGYTF. The rearrangement uses TRBV12-3 or TRBV12-4 and TRBJ1-2; tentatively, D is TRBD1 (6 bases). The CDR3 sequence is 15 residues long. The ends were cut back, 2 bases at V and 4 bases at J, with 14 bases in the middle.